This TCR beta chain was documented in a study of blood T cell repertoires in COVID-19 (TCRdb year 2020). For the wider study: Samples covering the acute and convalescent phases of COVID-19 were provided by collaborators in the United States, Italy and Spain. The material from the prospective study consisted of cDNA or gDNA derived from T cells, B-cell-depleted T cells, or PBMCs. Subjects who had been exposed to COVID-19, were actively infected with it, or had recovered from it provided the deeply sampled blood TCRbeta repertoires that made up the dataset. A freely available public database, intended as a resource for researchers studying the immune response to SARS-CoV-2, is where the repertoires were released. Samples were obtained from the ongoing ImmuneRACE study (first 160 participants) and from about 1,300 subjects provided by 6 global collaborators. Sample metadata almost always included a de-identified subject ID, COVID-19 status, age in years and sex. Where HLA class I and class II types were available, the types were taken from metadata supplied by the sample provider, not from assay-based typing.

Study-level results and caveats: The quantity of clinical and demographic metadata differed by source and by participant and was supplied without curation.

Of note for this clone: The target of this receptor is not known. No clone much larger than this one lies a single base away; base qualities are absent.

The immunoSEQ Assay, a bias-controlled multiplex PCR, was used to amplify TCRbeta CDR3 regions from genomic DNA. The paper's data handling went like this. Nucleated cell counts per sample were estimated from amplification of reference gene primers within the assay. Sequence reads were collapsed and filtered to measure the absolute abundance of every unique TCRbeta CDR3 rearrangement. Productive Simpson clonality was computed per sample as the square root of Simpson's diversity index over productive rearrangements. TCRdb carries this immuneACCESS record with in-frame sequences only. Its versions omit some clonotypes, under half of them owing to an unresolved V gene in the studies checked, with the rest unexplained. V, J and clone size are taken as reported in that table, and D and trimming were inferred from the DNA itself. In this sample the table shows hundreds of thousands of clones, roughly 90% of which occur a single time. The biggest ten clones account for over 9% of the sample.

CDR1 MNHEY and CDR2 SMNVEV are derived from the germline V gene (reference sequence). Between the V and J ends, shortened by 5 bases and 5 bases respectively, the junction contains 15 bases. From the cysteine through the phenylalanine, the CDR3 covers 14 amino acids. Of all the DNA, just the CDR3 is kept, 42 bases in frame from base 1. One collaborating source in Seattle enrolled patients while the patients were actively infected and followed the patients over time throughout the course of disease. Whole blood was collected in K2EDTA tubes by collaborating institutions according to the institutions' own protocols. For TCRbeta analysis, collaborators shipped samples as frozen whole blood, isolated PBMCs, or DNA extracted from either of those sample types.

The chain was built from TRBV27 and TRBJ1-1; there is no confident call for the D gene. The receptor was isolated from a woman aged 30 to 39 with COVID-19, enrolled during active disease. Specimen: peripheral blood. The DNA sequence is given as TGTGCCAGCAGTGCATACAGTGTCCGGACTGAAGCTTTCTTT. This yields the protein CASSAYSVRTEAFF.